These 30 T cell receptor beta chains share one sample of origin, sequenced in a study of cytomegalovirus exposure and HLA in healthy donors. PCR employed 60 Vbeta and 13 Jbeta primers. TCRdb's table, derived via immunoSEQ multiplex PCR, lists solely in-frame clones and lacks some. The repertoire holds around 140,000 clones, about 74% seen once, with under 8.5% in the top ten. The sample taken for sequencing was PBMCs. The source is a male donor in good health and CMV-seronegative.

V gene TRBV5-1 combines with J gene TRBJ2-3; 7 nucleotides agree with TRBD2. This CDR3 has 14 residues. Germline assignment: CDR1 SGHRS and CDR2 YFSETQ. Trimming at V came to 2 bases and at J to 4 bases, leaving 4 bases not matched to a gene. The CDR3 is CASSLAGLADTQYF. In DNA, the CDR3 is TGCGCCAGCAGCTTAGCGGGGCTCGCAGATACGCAGTATTTT. The whole variable domain, remainder taken from reference TRBV5-1 and TRBJ2-3, is KAGVTQTPRYLIKTRGQQVTLSCSPISGHRSVSWYQQTPGQGLQFLFEYFSETQRNKGNFPGRFSGRQFSNSRSEMNVSTLELGDSALYLCASSLAGLADTQYFGPGTRLTVL.

This sequence joins TRBV30 and TRBJ1-1, with 10 bases identical to TRBD1. CDR3 size: 13 residues. The germline gives CDR1 GTSNPN, CDR2 SVGIG (reference sequence). V was clipped by 5 bases and J by 0 bases; unmatched bases: 0. CDR3 coding DNA: TGTGCCTGGGACAGGGGGCTGAACACTGAAGCTTTCTTT. Protein product: CAWDRGLNTEAFF.

Concerning this clone: At the DNA level, this CDR3 is encoded by other sequences in the same sample as well. The chain carries TRBV9 and TRBJ2-3, with D possibly TRBD1 on 6 matching bases. This CDR3 comprises 12 residues. Looked up from germline, CDR1 is SGDLS and CDR2 is YYNGEE. Trimming left V 2 bases short and J 5 bases short, with 6 bases between. The CDR3 protein is CASSVDRDTQYF. DNA of the CDR3: TGTGCCAGCAGCGTGGACAGAGATACGCAGTATTTT.

About this clone itself: Different DNA sequences within this sample yield the same CDR3. The chain recombines TRBV30 with TRBJ1-1, with TRBD1 matching over 8 bases. The CDR3 contains 15 residues. Germline CDR1 is GTSNPN and CDR2 is SVGIG (reference sequence). V shed 5 bases and J 0 bases; nucleotides not matched to a gene: 8. CDR3 DNA sequence: TGTGCCTGGGACTCTGGACAGGGTTTGAACACTGAAGCTTTCTTT. It translates to CAWDSGQGLNTEAFF.

This chain uses TRBV7-2 with TRBJ1-1; D perhaps matches TRBD1 (5 bases). The ends were cut back, 4 bases at V and 1 base at J, with 10 bases in the middle. This CDR3 is built from 14 residues. From germline, CDR1 is SGHTA and CDR2 FQGNSA. CDR3 coding DNA: TGTGCCAGCAGCTGGGACTCACGGAACACTGAAGCTTTCTTT. As protein: CASSWDSRNTEAFF.

This clone was detected once. The chain carries TRBV5-1 and TRBJ1-6, with a tentative D call TRBD1 (5 bases). The CDR3 consists of 15 residues. V was cut by 0 bases and J by 6 bases, with 10 bases left in between. Germline lookup yields CDR1 SGHRS and CDR2 YFSETQ. DNA of the CDR3: TGCGCCAGCAGCTTGGCTCTGGGGCTTAATTCACCCCTCCACTTT. This translates into CASSLALGLNSPLHF.

This clone was seen a single time. The chain uses TRBV27 and TRBJ1-2; 9 bases agree with TRBD1. The CDR3 has 13 residues. Germline V gives CDR1 MNHEY, CDR2 SMNVEV (reference sequence). With V trimmed by 7 bases and J by 8 bases, 8 bases remained unmatched. The CDR3 here is CASTTGTGRGYTF. The DNA for the CDR3 is TGTGCCAGCACCACCGGGACAGGGAGGGGCTACACCTTC.

The chain is built from TRBV29-1 and TRBJ2-3, with TRBD1 matching over 9 bases. The J segment lost 4 bases and the V segment lost 0 bases, leaving 14 bases of the junction unmatched. The CDR3 consists of 18 residues. Per the germline V gene, CDR1 is SQVTM and CDR2 is ANQGSEA. The CDR3 sequence is CSVEDRFSGQGSADTQYF. The CDR3 nucleotides are TGCAGCGTTGAAGATAGGTTTTCGGGACAGGGATCTGCAGATACGCAGTATTTT.

This clone turned up a few times. Other DNA variants within this sample encode the same CDR3. V is TRBV19 and J is TRBJ1-2; possibly TRBD1 for D (5 bases). CDR1 and CDR2 from the germline V gene are LNHDA and SQIVND (reference sequence). Trimming removed 2 bases from V and 4 bases from J, with 8 bases in between. The CDR3 runs 13 residues. CDR3 region: CASSIQGAYGYTF. The CDR3 bases are TGTGCCAGTAGTATACAAGGGGCCTATGGCTACACCTTC. Variable domain in full (rest from reference TRBV19 and TRBJ1-2): DGGITQSPKYLFRKEGQNVTLSCEQNLNHDAMYWYRQDPGQGLRLIYYSQIVNDFQKGDIAEGYSVSREKKESFPLTVTSAQKNPTAFYLCASSIQGAYGYTFGSGTRLTVV.

The J gene is TRBJ1-3, the V gene TRBV23-1; D ambiguous. TRBV23-1 is an open reading frame whose function is uncertain. The CDR3 is 22 residues long. Trimming pared 0 bases from V and 1 base from J, leaving 28 bases between. CDR3 residues: CASSQSDGRGNLSRTSGNTIYF. Written as DNA, the CDR3 is TGCGCCAGCAGTCAATCAGATGGGCGAGGGAACCTCTCGAGAACTTCTGGAAACACCATATATTTT.

This clone was counted a few times. The chain is built from TRBV5-4 and TRBJ2-5, with 7 bases fitting TRBD1. The germline V gene encodes CDR1 SGHNT and CDR2 YYREEE (reference sequence). CDR3 length: 15 amino acids. Germline trimming cut 4 bases from V and 0 bases from J; bases unmatched to any gene: 6. The CDR3, as DNA: TGTGCCAGCAGCCCCGGGACAGAGTACCAAGAGACCCAGTACTTC. This codes for CASSPGTEYQETQYF.

V gene TRBV7-3 combines with J gene TRBJ2-3, with 11 nucleotides matching TRBD2. Germline CDR1 reads SGHTA; CDR2 reads FQGTGA. The CDR3 spans 14 residues. V lost 3 bases and J lost 6; bases outside the gene matches: 2. The CDR3 here is CASSFGLAGDTQYF. The CDR3 DNA reads as TGTGCCAGCAGCTTCGGACTAGCGGGCGATACGCAGTATTTT.

The chain recombines TRBV7-9 with TRBJ2-7, with 10 bases identical to TRBD1. In germline, CDR1 is SEHNR, CDR2 FQNEAQ (reference sequence). After removal of 5 bases from V and 2 bases from J, the junction contained 6 bases not matched to a gene. The CDR3 length is 15 residues. CDR3 coding DNA: TGTGCCAGCAGCCGGACAGGGGGTATCCCCTACGAGCAGTACTTC. It yields the protein CASSRTGGIPYEQYF.

V usage is TRBV5-1 and J usage is TRBJ1-3, with 7 bases matching TRBD1. The germline V gene encodes CDR1 SGHRS and CDR2 YFSETQ. V was pared by 4 bases and J by 4 bases, with 8 bases of the junction left unmatched. This CDR3 comprises 15 residues. The CDR3 bases are TGCGCCAGCAGCCGCACCACAGGGGCCGGAAACACCATATATTTT. Encoded protein: CASSRTTGAGNTIYF.

V usage is TRBV5-5 and J usage is TRBJ1-1; tentatively, D is TRBD1 (5 bases). CDR1 SGHKS and CDR2 YYEKEE come from the germline V gene (reference sequence). The CDR3 is made up of 14 amino acids. V was shortened by 4 bases and J by 1 base, with 11 bases between the two germline ends. DNA of the CDR3: TGTGCCAGCAGCACGGACACCTGGAACACTGAAGCTTTCTTT. Amino acids: CASSTDTWNTEAFF.

V gene TRBV11-2 combines with J gene TRBJ2-5, with D tentatively TRBD1 (5 bases). The CDR3 length is 14 residues. CDR1 and CDR2 (germline): SGHAT, FQNNGV. Trimming took 3 bases from V and 5 from J, leaving 13 bases between them. The CDR3 bases are TGTGCCAGCAGCTTCTCGGCAGGGAAGGAGACCCAGTACTTC. Translation gives CASSFSAGKETQYF. Variable domain in full (rest from reference TRBV11-2 and TRBJ2-5): EAGVAQSPRYKIIEKRQSVAFWCNPISGHATLYWYQQILGQGPKLLIQFQNNGVVDDSQLPKDRFSAERLKGVDSTLKIQPAKLEDSAVYLCASSFSAGKETQYFGPGTRLLVL.

The chain uses TRBV2 and TRBJ2-5; D possibly corresponds to TRBD2 (6 bases). CDR1 is SNHLY and CDR2 is FYNNEI in the germline V gene. The CDR3 extends over 14 amino acids. Trimming shortened V by 7 bases and J by 10 bases, and 22 bases separated the two germline ends. The CDR3 sequence is CASNQLGGSDSQYF. For the CDR3, the DNA is TGTGCCAGCAACCAGTTAGGAGGGTCCGACAGCCAGTACTTC.

This chain uses TRBV4-1 with TRBJ1-1; a weak D match, TRBD1 (5 bases). Trimming cost V 4 bases and J 6 bases, with 18 bases left between them. The CDR3 totals 15 residues. Germline V gives CDR1 MGHRA, CDR2 YSYEKL. CDR3 sequence (DNA): TGCGCCAGCAGCCCCTATGGAGGGGTTACTTCTGAAGCTTTCTTT. It codes for CASSPYGGVTSEAFF.

The chain is built from TRBV5-1 and TRBJ1-1; tentatively, D is TRBD1 (5 bases). The CDR3 runs 15 residues. The V gene lost 0 bases and the J gene lost 5 bases, with 14 bases spanning the gap. The V gene's germline CDR1 is SGHRS and CDR2 YFSETQ. The CDR3 DNA is TGCGCCAGCAGCTTGGCCAGGGACCGGGGGACTGAAGCTTTCTTT. Amino acids: CASSLARDRGTEAFF.

The rearrangement uses TRBV11-2 and TRBJ1-1, with TRBD1 matching 9 bases. The trim removed 5 bases at V and 6 bases at J, leaving 13 bases unmatched. The germline V gene encodes CDR1 SGHAT and CDR2 FQNNGV. This CDR3 is 16 amino acids long. As DNA, the CDR3 is TGTGCCAGCAGCGGGGGGCCCCGACAGGGGGGGCCTGAAGCTTTCTTT. Protein: CASSGGPRQGGPEAFF.

V usage is TRBV7-9 and J usage is TRBJ2-3; 11 bases match TRBD2. J gave up 0 bases and V 5 bases, and 7 bases lay outside the gene matches. In germline, CDR1 is SEHNR, CDR2 FQNEAQ (reference sequence). This CDR3 is built from 17 residues. The CDR3 sequence is CASSTGIAGGSTDTQYF. The CDR3 coding sequence is TGTGCCAGCAGCACCGGGATAGCGGGGGGGAGCACAGATACGCAGTATTTT. Supplemented by reference TRBV7-9 and TRBJ2-3, the full variable domain reads DTGVSQNPRHKITKRGQNVTFRCDPISEHNRLYWYRQTLGQGPEFLTYFQNEAQLEKSRLLSDRFSAERPKGSFSTLEIQRTEQGDSAMYLCASSTGIAGGSTDTQYFGPGTRLTVL.

The CDR3 loop is CASSVEVGGETQYF. DNA of the CDR3: TGTGCCAGCAGCGTAGAAGTGGGGGGAGAGACCCAGTACTTC. The rearrangement uses TRBV9 and TRBJ2-5, with a tentative D call TRBD2 (6 bases). The CDR3 extends over 14 amino acids. V was shortened by 0 bases and J by 4 bases, with 10 bases between the two germline ends. Germline V lookup: CDR1 SGDLS, CDR2 YYNGEE.

The V gene is TRBV6-4, the J gene TRBJ2-2; D is undetermined. This CDR3 comprises 14 residues. Trimming shortened V by 2 bases and J by 0 bases, and 4 bases separated the two germline ends. Germline lookup yields CDR1 MRHNA and CDR2 SNTAGT. CDR3 residues: CASSDTANTGELFF. The CDR3 DNA follows: TGTGCCAGCAGTGACACAGCGAACACCGGGGAGCTGTTTTTT.

This clone was detected only a few times. V and J are TRBV5-6 and TRBJ1-4; 9 positions agree with TRBD1. There are 15 residues in the CDR3. Germline-derived CDR1 and CDR2 are SGHDT and YYEEEE. V trimming: 3 bases; J trimming: 6 bases; junction bases outside the gene matches: 6. The CDR3: CASSSYRGRDEKLFF. CDR3 DNA sequence: TGTGCCAGCAGCTCCTACAGGGGGCGAGATGAAAAACTGTTTTTT.

In regard to this clone: Germline and junction disagree at one end, which may indicate a read error. CDR3 nucleotides: TGTTCCAGCAGCTCCCGTCCGAGCGGGGGGGCCGAGGAGACCCAGTACTTC. It codes for CSSSSRPSGGAEETQYF. The V gene is TRBV7-9, the J gene TRBJ2-5; 10 bases are shared with TRBD2. This CDR3 contains 17 residues. The germline V gene has CDR1 SEHNR and CDR2 FQNEAQ (reference sequence).

This clone was seen once. The chain employs TRBV28 and TRBJ1-2; tentative D call: TRBD1 (6 bases). The CDR3 length is 14 residues. Trimming removed 5 bases at V and 4 bases at J, with 14 bases between. Germline CDR1 and CDR2: MDHEN and SYDVKM. CDR3 in amino acids: CASSPRQDGYGYTF. The CDR3 nucleotides are TGTGCCAGCAGTCCCCGACAGGATGGCTATGGCTACACCTTC.

This chain connects TRBV19 to TRBJ1-5; D might be TRBD1 (6 bases). The germline gives CDR1 LNHDA, CDR2 SQIVND (reference sequence). The CDR3 consists of 13 residues. The V end was cut by 3 bases, the J end by 4 bases, with 7 bases between. Here the CDR3 DNA reads TGTGCCAGTAGTATCGGACAGAATCAGCCCCAGCATTTT. This gives the protein CASSIGQNQPQHF.

This clone was found a few times. V gene TRBV5-4 combines with J gene TRBJ2-5; 11 positions match TRBD1. The V gene's germline CDR1 is SGHNT and CDR2 YYREEE (reference sequence). The junction had 7 bases not matched to a gene; V was cut back by 2 bases and J by 1 base. This CDR3 spans 17 amino acids. The CDR3 DNA sequence: TGTGCCAGCAGCTTTGGGGGGGGACAGGGGGGCCAAGAGACCCAGTACTTC. It translates to CASSFGGGQGGQETQYF.

On this clone itself: An end of the junction differs from the germline gene, which may be a read error. V gene TRBV23-1 combines with J gene TRBJ2-3, with D possibly matching TRBD2 (5 bases). TRBV23-1 is classed as an ORF, of uncertain function. The CDR3 is 16 amino acids. CDR3 sequence reads: CASSHPKEDRGYTRYF. CDR3 DNA sequence: TGCGCCAGCAGTCACCCCAAGGAGGACCGGGGATATACGCGGTATTTT.

The V and J genes are TRBV4-3 and TRBJ2-3, with 12 bases lining up with TRBD2. The V segment lost 0 bases and the J segment 3 bases; nucleotides outside the gene matches: 7. Germline loops: CDR1 LGHNA, CDR2 YSLEER. The CDR3 runs 18 residues. CDR3: CASSQDVLAGGWTDTQYF. CDR3 coding DNA: TGCGCCAGCAGCCAAGATGTACTAGCGGGAGGATGGACAGATACGCAGTATTTT.